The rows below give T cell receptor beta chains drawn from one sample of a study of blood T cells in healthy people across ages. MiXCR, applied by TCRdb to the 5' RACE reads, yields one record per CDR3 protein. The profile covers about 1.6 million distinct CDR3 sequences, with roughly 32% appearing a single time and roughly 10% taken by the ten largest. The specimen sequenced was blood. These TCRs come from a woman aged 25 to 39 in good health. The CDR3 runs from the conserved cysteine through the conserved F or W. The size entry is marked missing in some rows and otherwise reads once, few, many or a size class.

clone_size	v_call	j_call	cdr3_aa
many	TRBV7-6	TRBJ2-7	CASSSGQGLHEQYF
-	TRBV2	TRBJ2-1	CASSGPYLAGGPLNEQFF
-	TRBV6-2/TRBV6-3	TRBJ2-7	CASSSQRGFEQYF
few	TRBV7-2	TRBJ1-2	CASSLEGGSPYGYTF
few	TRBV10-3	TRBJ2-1	CAIRLEAYNEQFF
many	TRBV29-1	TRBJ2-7	CSVELAGYEQYF
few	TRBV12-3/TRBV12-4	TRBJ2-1	CASSLLGRGGEQFF
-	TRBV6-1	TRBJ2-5	CASSNRGRFQETQYF
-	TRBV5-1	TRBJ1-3	CASSTTRRDTIYF
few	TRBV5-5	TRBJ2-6	CASQRQDSGANVLTF
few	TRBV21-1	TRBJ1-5	CPDILSNQPQHF
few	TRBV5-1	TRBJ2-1	CASSQGGAQFF
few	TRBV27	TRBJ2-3	CASSSPSWDRGTDTQYF
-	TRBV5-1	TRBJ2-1	CASSGGQTSYNEQFF
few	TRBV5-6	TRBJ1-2	CASSLWAPRGAGYTF
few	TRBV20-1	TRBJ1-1	CSASRGLGTEAFF
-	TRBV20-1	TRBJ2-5	CSAIFQRERMTQYF
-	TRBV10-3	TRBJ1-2	CAISEGTQVGYGYTF
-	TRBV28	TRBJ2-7	CASTLSGSGVGEQYF
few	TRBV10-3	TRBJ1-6	CAISESGTGHNSPLHF
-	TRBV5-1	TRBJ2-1	CASSFEAGPKTSEQFF
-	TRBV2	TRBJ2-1	CATHRDASFDEQFF
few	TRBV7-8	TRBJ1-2	CASSHGTAKIYGYTF
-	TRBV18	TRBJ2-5	CASSPQVGRVAETQYF
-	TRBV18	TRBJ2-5	CASSAPGQGETQYF
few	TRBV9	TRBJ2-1	CASSPRLGTGGYNEQFF
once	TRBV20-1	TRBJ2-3	CSARGSGGGTDTQYF
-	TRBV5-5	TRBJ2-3	CASSFSYLSTDTQYF
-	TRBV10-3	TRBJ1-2	CAIRVVGYGYTF
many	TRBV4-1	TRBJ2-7	CASSQVEGDDEQYF
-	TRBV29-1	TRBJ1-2	CSGVTRLYGYTF
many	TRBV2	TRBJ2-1	CASSERDEQFF
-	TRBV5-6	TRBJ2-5	CASSSRVLETQYF